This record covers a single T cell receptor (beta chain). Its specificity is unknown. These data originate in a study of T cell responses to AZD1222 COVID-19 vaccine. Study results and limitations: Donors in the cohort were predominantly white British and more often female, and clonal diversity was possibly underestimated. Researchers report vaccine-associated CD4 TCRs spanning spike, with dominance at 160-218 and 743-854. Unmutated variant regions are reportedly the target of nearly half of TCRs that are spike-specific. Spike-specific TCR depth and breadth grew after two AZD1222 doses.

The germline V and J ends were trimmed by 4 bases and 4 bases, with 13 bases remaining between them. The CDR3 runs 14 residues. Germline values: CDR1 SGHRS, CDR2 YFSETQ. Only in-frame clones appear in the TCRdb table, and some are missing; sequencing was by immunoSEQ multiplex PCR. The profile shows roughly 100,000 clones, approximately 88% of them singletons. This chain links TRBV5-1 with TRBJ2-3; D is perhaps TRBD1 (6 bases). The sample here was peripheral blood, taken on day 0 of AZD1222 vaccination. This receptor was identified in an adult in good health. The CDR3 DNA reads TGCGCCAGCAGCGGACAGTCGCGAGCAGATACGCAGTATTTT. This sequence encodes CASSGQSRADTQYF. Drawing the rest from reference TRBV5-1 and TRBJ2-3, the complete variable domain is KAGVTQTPRYLIKTRGQQVTLSCSPISGHRSVSWYQQTPGQGLQFLFEYFSETQRNKGNFPGRFSGRQFSNSRSEMNVSTLELGDSALYLCASSGQSRADTQYFGPGTRLTVL.